The present T cell receptor beta chain was sequenced within a study of T cell clusters in autoimmune cytopenias. The CDR3 totals 12 residues. TRB was amplified from about 260 ng of peripheral blood genomic DNA per sample. One tube held mixed TRB-A and TRB-B primer pools for touch-down PCR. Reprocessing the multiplex PCR reads, TCRdb reports a single entry for every CDR3 protein and omits DNA. The sample has 4,500 to 5,500 distinct CDR3 sequences. These same data were also listed under a study on T cell repertoires in aging, cancer and after chemotherapy. That publication notes: Donor ages fell into six groups from 30 or younger up to 70 or older. In healthy donors, age-related TCR diversity loss mainly reflected lost richness. Rebound thymic output was suggested by rising median generation probability during chemotherapy in each cancer cohort.

Sequenced: peripheral blood. This sequence joins TRBV12-3 or TRBV12-4 and TRBJ1-2; TCRdb picks TRBD1, but there is no DNA to check that call. The TCR sequence derives from a human donor with chronic lymphocytic leukemia. The donor label of this sample is uncertain. The CDR3: CASSWGIYGYTF.